The clone carrying this T cell receptor (beta chain) was seen ten or more times. Germline trimming cut 2 bases from V and 1 base from J; bases unmatched to any gene: 7. CDR3 size: 16 residues. Germline CDR1 reads MNHEY; CDR2 reads SVGEGT. The record originates from a study of blood T cells in healthy people across ages. A second PCR of 7 to 11 cycles used a sample-barcoded 5' primer and a J-beta primer mix. TCRdb re-derived calls from the 5' RACE reads in MiXCR, one entry per CDR3 protein. The data contain 1.6 million or so distinct CDR3 sequences, 30% to 40% of them seen just once; the ten biggest clones take up about 11%.

The receptor was isolated from a woman aged 25 to 39 in good health. Sequenced: blood. J is TRBJ2-5 and V is TRBV6-2 or TRBV6-3, with 7 bases lining up with TRBD1. CDR3 DNA sequence: TGTGCCAGCAGTTACGGGCAGGGGGTTTTCCAAGAGACCCAGTACTTC. It translates to CASSYGQGVFQETQYF.